These 3 T cell receptor beta chains share one sample of origin, sequenced in a study of cytomegalovirus exposure and HLA in healthy donors. Amplification used 60 Vbeta primers and 13 Jbeta primers. Sequenced by immunoSEQ multiplex PCR; TCRdb stores in-frame clones only, minus some. The sample has more than 150,000 clones, 76% seen once. Sequencing was carried out using PBMCs. Receptor source: a man aged 18 to 35 in good health and CMV-seronegative.

V is TRBV27 and J is TRBJ2-7, with D possibly matching TRBD1 (7 bases). CDR3 length: 13 amino acids. The V gene lost 3 bases and the J gene lost 5 bases, with 11 bases spanning the gap. Germline-derived CDR1 and CDR2 are MNHEY and SMNVEV (reference sequence). The CDR3, as DNA: TGTGCCAGCAGTTTGGAGGGGGCCCACGAGCAGTACTTC. It yields the protein CASSLEGAHEQYF.

This clone was observed a single time. The rearrangement links TRBV5-1 to TRBJ2-3; TRBD1 is a possible D gene (6 bases). Germline V lookup: CDR1 SGHRS, CDR2 YFSETQ. The CDR3 is 15 amino acids. V lost 1 base and J 2 bases, leaving 11 bases between the germline ends. The CDR3 protein is CASSLYRASTDTQYF. CDR3 sequence (DNA): TGCGCCAGCAGCTTGTACAGGGCCTCCACAGATACGCAGTATTTT.

This clone was observed once. One end of the junction varies from germline; a read error may be responsible. This chain uses TRBV7-2 with TRBJ2-1, with 13 bases aligning to TRBD2. This CDR3 comprises 12 residues. CDR1 is SGHTA and CDR2 is FQGNSA in the germline V gene. CDR3 DNA sequence: TGTGCCAGCAGCGTACTAGCGGGGGGGCGGGTCTTC. This codes for CASSVLAGGRVF. The full variable domain, with the rest looked up from reference TRBV7-2 and TRBJ2-1, is GAGVSQSPSNKVTEKGKDVELRCDPISGHTALYWYRQSLGQGLEFLIYFQGNSAPDKSGLPSDRFSAERTGGSVSTLTIQRTQQEDSAVYLCASSVLAGGRVFGPGTRLTVL.